This T cell receptor beta chain originates from a study of blood T cells in healthy people across ages. Alongside a J-beta primer mix, a sample-barcoded 5' primer served in a second PCR lasting roughly 6 to 11 cycles. Each cDNA molecule was tagged by a template-switch adaptor that had 12 random nucleotides. TCRdb processed the 5' RACE reads anew with MiXCR; each CDR3 protein has one entry. The profile covers approximately 850,000 distinct CDR3 sequences, with approximately 48% appearing a single time and about a fifth taken by the ten largest. The clonotype originates from a man between 60 and 75 years old in good health. Sequenced input: blood.

CDR3 in amino acids: CASSRDAYNEQYF. Here the CDR3 DNA reads TGTGCCAGCAGCCGGGACGCATACAATGAGCAGTACTTC. This chain uses TRBV14 with TRBJ2-5; D is perhaps TRBD1 or TRBD2 (5 bases each). Germline CDR1 is SGHDN and CDR2 is FVKESK. The CDR3 has 13 amino acids. Trimming stripped 4 bases from V and 11 bases from J, with 17 bases between.